The rows below give T cell receptor beta chains drawn from one sample of a study of post-analysis software for immune sequencing data. TCRdb analysed the PCR reads with MiXCR anew, one entry per CDR3 protein. Of approximately 360,000 distinct CDR3 sequences in the sample, about a third were seen once. Sequenced input: blood. These receptor sequences come from a girl aged 10-17 years with multiple sclerosis. CDR3s include the opening cysteine and the closing phenylalanine or tryptophan. Fields, in order: J gene, V gene, D gene, clone size, CDR3 DNA, CDR3 protein. D genes are given only for firm matches. Size is stated for part of the rows, as once, few or many counts, or as a class when the clone is expanded.

TRBJ2-4 | TRBV4-1 | . | . | TGCGCCAGCAGCCAATTCGTCGTAGGGGCGGGAACCAAAAACATTCAGTACTTC | CASSQFVVGAGTKNIQYF
TRBJ2-6 | TRBV27 | . | many | TGTGCCAGCAGTTTAAGGGGGGGCACTGGGGCCAACGTCCTGACTTTC | CASSLRGGTGANVLTF
TRBJ2-6 | TRBV5-1 | . | few | TGCGCCAGCAGCTTGGCCGGGGGACGCGTGGGGGCCAACGTCCTGACTTTC | CASSLAGGRVGANVLTF
TRBJ1-2 | TRBV12-3/TRBV12-4 | . | . | TGTGCCAGCAGCCTCCTAGGGACCCATGGCTACACCTTC | CASSLLGTHGYTF
TRBJ1-2 | TRBV3-1 | . | . | TGTGCCAGCAGCCAAGAGGGGACCACGGGTGGCTACACCTTC | CASSQEGTTGGYTF
TRBJ1-1 | TRBV20-1 | . | once | TGCAGGGCCAACGGGAACACTGAAGCTTTCTTT | CRANGNTEAFF
TRBJ2-1 | TRBV27 | TRBD1 | few | TGTGCCAGCAGTCCAACAGGGGACTACAATGAGCAGTTCTTC | CASSPTGDYNEQFF
TRBJ2-1 | TRBV12-3/TRBV12-4 | . | . | TGTGCCAGCAGTCCACCTCGCAGCGTCGCTAACAATGAGCAGTTCTTC | CASSPPRSVANNEQFF
TRBJ2-7 | TRBV6-1 | . | . | TGTGCCAGCAGTGATCGCGGGACAGTAGGCTACGAGCAGTACTTC | CASSDRGTVGYEQYF
TRBJ2-2 | TRBV27 | . | . | TGTGCCAGCAACGGGAACGTGGCCGGGGAGCTGTTTTTT | CASNGNVAGELFF
TRBJ2-1 | TRBV2 | TRBD2 | few | TGTGCCAGCCAGAGACTAGCGGGGGGGAATGAGCAGTTCTTC | CASQRLAGGNEQFF
TRBJ1-2 | TRBV7-9 | TRBD1 | . | TGTGCCAGCAGCTTCTCGACAGGGCCAAACTATGGCTACACCTTC | CASSFSTGPNYGYTF
TRBJ1-4 | TRBV4-2 | . | few | TGTGCCAGCAGCCGGGAGAGGTACAGGGATAGTGAAAAACTGTTTTTT | CASSRERYRDSEKLFF
TRBJ2-7 | TRBV6-5 | TRBD1 | few | TGTGCCAGCAGCGGATCCGGGACAGGGGAGGACGAGCAGTACTTC | CASSGSGTGEDEQYF
TRBJ2-1 | TRBV6-2/TRBV6-3 | TRBD2 | . | TGTGCCAGCAGTTACTCGACGCTAGCGGGGGTTGACAATGAGCAGTTCTTC | CASSYSTLAGVDNEQFF
TRBJ2-7 | TRBV5-5 | . | . | TGTGCCAGCAGCTCGTTCCCGGGCAGGGAGCCCTACGAGCAGTACTTC | CASSSFPGREPYEQYF
TRBJ2-3 | TRBV29-1 | TRBD2 | . | TGCAGCGTTGAAGATTGGGGCACTAGCGGGGGGTTCGCAGATACGCAGTATTTT | CSVEDWGTSGGFADTQYF
TRBJ2-4 | TRBV6-1 | . | . | TGTGCCAGCACCTGGATTATGGGGGACATTCAGTACTTC | CASTWIMGDIQYF
TRBJ1-6 | TRBV28 | . | once | TGTGCCAGCAGTTTCTACGCAGGTGGTTCACCCCTCCACTTT | CASSFYAGGSPLHF
TRBJ1-2 | TRBV2 | . | . | TGTGCCAGCAGTGAGGGGGCCTCCTATGGCTACACCTTC | CASSEGASYGYTF
TRBJ2-7 | TRBV2 | . | . | TGTGCCAGCAGTGTAGGCCCATTTGGCGAGCAGTACTTC | CASSVGPFGEQYF
TRBJ2-1 | TRBV6-5 | . | few | TGTGCCAGCACCTTAGGTCAGGGTCCCTACAATGAGCAGTTCTTC | CASTLGQGPYNEQFF
TRBJ2-1 | TRBV5-1 | TRBD2 | . | TGCGCCAGCAGCCCCGGTAGCGGGAGGGGAAATGAGCAGTTCTTC | CASSPGSGRGNEQFF
TRBJ2-2 | TRBV9 | . | . | TGTGCCAGCACCGGCCGGGACTCCGCCGGGGAGCTGTTTTTT | CASTGRDSAGELFF
TRBJ2-2 | TRBV5-1 | . | few | TGCGCCAGCAGCTGGGGGACCCGCGACACCGGGGAGCTGTTTTTT | CASSWGTRDTGELFF
TRBJ2-5 | TRBV12-3/TRBV12-4 | . | few | TGTGCCAGCAGTTCCCAGATGGGGCAGGGGACCCAGTACTTC | CASSSQMGQGTQYF
TRBJ1-5 | TRBV9 | TRBD1 | many | TGTGCCAGCAGCGCAGGACAGGACTATCAGCCCCAGCATTTT | CASSAGQDYQPQHF
TRBJ2-6 | TRBV7-3 | TRBD1 | few | TGTGCCAGCAGCTCGAGGTGGGGACAGGGTTCCTCTGGGGCCAACGTCCTGACTTTC | CASSSRWGQGSSGANVLTF
TRBJ2-3 | TRBV2 | TRBD1 | many | TGTGCCAGCAGCCCACAGGGGGCGGAGAATACGCAGTATTTT | CASSPQGAENTQYF
TRBJ1-2 | TRBV12-5 | . | . | TGTGCTAGTGGTTTGGTACCAGGAGGTAACTATGGCTACACCTTC | CASGLVPGGNYGYTF
TRBJ1-2 | TRBV6-5 | . | few | TGTGCCAGCAGTCCGGGGGAGTTTAATAACTATGGCTACACCTTC | CASSPGEFNNYGYTF
TRBJ2-1 | TRBV7-9 | TRBD2 | . | TGTGCCAGCAGCTTAGGAGGGACTACCCAGGCCAATGAGCAGTTCTTC | CASSLGGTTQANEQFF
TRBJ1-4 | TRBV6-6 | TRBD1 | once | TGTGCCAGCGGAACACAGGGGGCGGGTGAAAAACTGTTTTTT | CASGTQGAGEKLFF
TRBJ2-7 | TRBV11-2 | . | . | TGTGCCAGCAGCTTAGCTGGGGGGGGCGAATACGAGCAGTACTTC | CASSLAGGGEYEQYF
TRBJ1-1 | TRBV9 | . | few | TGTGCCAGCAGCGTAGAGTCGCTGGCGAACACTGAAGCTTTCTTT | CASSVESLANTEAFF
TRBJ2-5 | TRBV20-1 | . | few | TGCAGTGCTGGGATACCGGGACTTCAGGGGAGGGAGACCCAGTACTTC | CSAGIPGLQGRETQYF
TRBJ2-7 | TRBV5-1 | TRBD1 | . | TGCGCCAGCAGCATCGGAGACAGGGGGATCGAGCAGTACTTC | CASSIGDRGIEQYF
TRBJ2-3 | TRBV5-1 | . | few | TGCGCCAGCAGCCCGCTCCCAGGCACAGATACGCAGTATTTT | CASSPLPGTDTQYF
TRBJ2-1 | TRBV4-3 | TRBD2 | . | TGCGCCAGCAGCCAAGATCGAGGCGGGGGGGCGGGTGAGCAGTTCTTC | CASSQDRGGGAGEQFF
TRBJ2-7 | TRBV19 | TRBD2 | . | TGTGCCAGTAGGTTCACTAGCGGGGGTTACAATGAGCAGTACTTC | CASRFTSGGYNEQYF